Below, 21 T cell receptor beta chains from the same sample are listed, as sequenced in a study of CD8 T cells in Susac syndrome. With random hexamers, reverse transcription was performed on about 0.45 to 1 ug of RNA. MiXCR was run by TCRdb on the immunoSEQ multiplex PCR reads, yielding one entry per CDR3 protein. The data contain about 160,000 distinct CDR3 sequences, around 94% of them singletons. Sequenced: CD4+ T cells from PBMCs. These receptors came from a human donor with multiple sclerosis.

The rearrangement uses TRBV24-1 and TRBJ2-1, with 15 bases aligning to TRBD2. There are 17 residues in the CDR3. Trimming cost V 5 bases and J 5 bases; bases outside gene matches: 6. CDR1 is KGHDR, CDR2 SFDVKD, per germline. DNA of the CDR3: TGTGCCACCAGTGCCGGTCGGACTAGCGGGAGGGACAATGAGCAGTTCTTC. This sequence encodes CATSAGRTSGRDNEQFF.

The chain has TRBV20-1 and TRBJ1-5; 10 bases match TRBD1. This CDR3 contains 13 residues. CDR1 and CDR2 (germline): DFQATT, SNEGSKA (reference sequence). The CDR3 DNA follows: TGCAGCAGGGGACAGGGGCGAAATCAGCCCCAGCATTTT. Translated: CSRGQGRNQPQHF.

CDR3 residues: CATSAPTEPYGYTF. The CDR3 DNA reads as TGTGCCACCAGTGCCCCGACAGAGCCTTATGGCTACACCTTC. The V gene is TRBV24-1, the J gene TRBJ1-2; perhaps TRBD1 as D (5 bases). Germline assignment: CDR1 KGHDR and CDR2 SFDVKD. Trimming shortened V by 5 bases and J by 5 bases, and 14 bases separated the two germline ends. The CDR3 runs 14 residues.

The rearrangement uses TRBV14 and TRBJ1-5; 7 nucleotides line up with TRBD1. This CDR3 contains 16 residues. V lost 0 bases and J lost 3; bases outside the gene matches: 5. Germline V gives CDR1 SGHDN, CDR2 FVKESK. CDR3 protein: CASSQDHDRVNQPQHF. Here the CDR3 DNA reads TGTGCCAGCAGCCAAGATCACGACAGGGTCAATCAGCCCCAGCATTTT. Variable domain in full (rest from reference TRBV14 and TRBJ1-5): EAGVTQFPSHSVIEKGQTVTLRCDPISGHDNLYWYRRVMGKEIKFLLHFVKESKQDESGMPNNRFLAERTGGTYSTLKVQPAELEDSGVYFCASSQDHDRVNQPQHFGDGTRLSIL.

This sequence joins TRBV4-1 and TRBJ2-5, with 7 bases identical to TRBD2. Per the germline V gene, CDR1 is MGHRA and CDR2 is YSYEKL. The CDR3 has 16 residues. Trimming took 2 bases from V and 5 from J; bases not matched to a gene: 11. The CDR3 is CASSQLPQEGGETQYF. CDR3 nucleotide sequence: TGCGCCAGCAGCCAACTCCCACAGGAGGGAGGGGAGACCCAGTACTTC.

This clonotype was seen once. This chain connects TRBV12-3 or TRBV12-4 to TRBJ2-2, with D tentatively TRBD1 (5 bases). The length of the CDR3 is 13 residues. Between the trimmed V and J ends, which lost 11 bases and 7 bases, there was a span of 17 bases. Here the CDR3 reads CAGYLGDGGELFF. Here the CDR3 DNA reads TGTGCCGGATATTTAGGGGATGGCGGGGAGCTGTTTTTT.

This chain links TRBV28 with TRBJ2-5; D perhaps matches TRBD1 (5 bases). V was pared by 3 bases and J by 5 bases, with 22 bases between. Germline CDR1 is MDHEN and CDR2 is SYDVKM. This CDR3 has 17 residues. Written as DNA, the CDR3 is TGTGCCAGCAGTTTTGGGGTTCTTCAGGGTCAAGTGGAGACCCAGTACTTC. The encoded protein is CASSFGVLQGQVETQYF.

The chain combines TRBV4-3 with TRBJ1-4; 7 bases fit TRBD1. V shed 4 bases and J 7 bases; nucleotides not matched to a gene: 9. CDR1 is LGHNA and CDR2 is YSLEER in the germline V gene. The CDR3 contains 15 residues. The CDR3 sequence is CASSRQGTAGEKLFF. CDR3 nucleotides: TGCGCCAGCAGCCGGCAGGGGACAGCGGGTGAAAAACTGTTTTTT.

The chain joins TRBV27 to TRBJ2-3; 14 bases agree with TRBD2. CDR3 length: 17 residues. The ends lost 7 bases at V and 0 bases at J; junction bases unmatched: 6. Germline CDR1 and CDR2: MNHEY and SMNVEV (reference sequence). The CDR3 reads CASKRLAGGSSTDTQYF. The CDR3 DNA reads TGTGCCAGCAAACGACTAGCGGGAGGGTCTAGCACAGATACGCAGTATTTT.

This sequence joins TRBV6-5 and TRBJ1-5; D remains ambiguous. Germline V gives CDR1 MNHEY, CDR2 SVGAGI. The CDR3 contains 14 residues. The V end was cut by 5 bases, the J end by 1 base, with 9 bases between. Written as DNA, the CDR3 is TGTGCCAGCAGTACTCTAAGGAGCAATCAGCCCCAGCATTTT. Protein sequence: CASSTLRSNQPQHF.

Here the CDR3 DNA reads TGTGCCAGCAGCGCCCCGCGGGGGAGCTCCTACAATGAGCAGTTCTTC. Protein product: CASSAPRGSSYNEQFF. The chain joins TRBV28 to TRBJ2-1; 7 positions agree with TRBD2. V dropped 6 bases and J dropped 0; count of bases not matched to a gene: 8. CDR3 length: 16 amino acids. The germline V gene has CDR1 MDHEN and CDR2 SYDVKM.

CDR3 DNA sequence: TGTGCCAGCAGTCTAGGCCAAGAACTAGCGGGAGGCCCTTTCCAAGAGACCCAGTACTTC. Its protein product is CASSLGQELAGGPFQETQYF. The chain combines TRBV6-1 with TRBJ2-5; TRBD2 matches 12 bases. The junction had 17 bases not matched to a gene; V was cut back by 5 bases and J by 1 base. Germline-derived CDR1 and CDR2 are MNHNS and SASEGT. The CDR3 runs 20 residues.

The chain couples TRBV2 to TRBJ2-2; D perhaps matches TRBD2 (5 bases). The V gene's germline CDR1 is SNHLY and CDR2 FYNNEI. V lost 4 bases and J lost 1, with 10 bases in between. This CDR3 spans 15 amino acids. For the CDR3, the DNA is TGTGCCAGCAGTGGGACTCCTCTGAACACCGGGGAGCTGTTTTTT. This codes for CASSGTPLNTGELFF.

The chain uses TRBV6-6 and TRBJ1-4; a weak D match, TRBD1 (5 bases). The CDR3 totals 15 residues. V dropped 8 bases and J dropped 8 bases, with 21 bases sitting between them. Per the germline V gene, CDR1 is MNHNY and CDR2 is SVGAGI (reference sequence). The CDR3 sequence is CASDPGRGAGEKLFF. Written as DNA, the CDR3 is TGTGCCAGCGACCCGGGAAGAGGGGCGGGCGAAAAACTGTTTTTT.

The chain has TRBV7-2 and TRBJ2-5; D uncertain. The CDR3 is made up of 14 amino acids. Germline CDR1 and CDR2: SGHTA and FQGNSA. V dropped 5 bases and J dropped 0 bases, with 10 bases sitting between them. CDR3 protein: CASSRFGDQETQYF. The CDR3 DNA follows: TGTGCCAGCAGCCGATTTGGAGACCAAGAGACCCAGTACTTC.

This clonotype was seen a few times. V and J are TRBV6-1 and TRBJ2-2; D not certain. Trimming removed 4 bases at V and 2 bases at J, with 14 bases between. Germline CDR1 reads MNHNS; CDR2 reads SASEGT. CDR3 size: 16 residues. CDR3: CASSGRHHENTGELFF. CDR3 nucleotide sequence: TGTGCCAGCAGTGGTAGACACCACGAAAACACCGGGGAGCTGTTTTTT.

The chain uses TRBV27 and TRBJ1-2; 12 nucleotides line up with TRBD1. The V and J ends lost 0 bases and 3 bases, in that order; junction bases with no gene match: 11. This CDR3 region has 19 residues. Germline V gene sequence: CDR1 MNHEY, CDR2 SMNVEV (reference sequence). The CDR3 reads CASSLSAGTGGAVDYGYTF. CDR3 coding DNA: TGTGCCAGCAGTTTATCGGCCGGGACAGGGGGCGCGGTTGACTATGGCTACACCTTC.

The chain uses TRBV7-8 and TRBJ2-7, with 7 bases lining up with TRBD2. The CDR3 length is 14 residues. CDR1 and CDR2 from the germline V gene are SGHVS and FQNEAQ. Losses at the gene ends were 0 bases for V and 6 bases for J; bases not matched to a gene: 5. In nucleotides, the CDR3 is TGTGCCAGCAGCTTAGCGGGAGGGCCCGGCGAGCAGTACTTC. Translated: CASSLAGGPGEQYF.

The V and J genes are TRBV27 and TRBJ2-7; D is unresolved. The CDR3 extends over 15 amino acids. Trimming pared 4 bases from V and 3 bases from J, leaving 16 bases between. Per the germline V gene, CDR1 is MNHEY and CDR2 is SMNVEV (reference sequence). The CDR3 sequence is CASSSSGVLVYEQYF. CDR3 DNA sequence: TGTGCCAGCAGTTCAAGTGGAGTCTTGGTCTACGAGCAGTACTTC.

V gene TRBV27 combines with J gene TRBJ1-6; D is possibly TRBD1 (5 bases). Germline V lookup: CDR1 MNHEY, CDR2 SMNVEV (reference sequence). CDR3 size: 16 residues. V was clipped by 3 bases and J by 3 bases, with 12 bases between them. In DNA form, the CDR3 reads TGTGCCAGCAGTTTTAAAGACAGTTACTATAATTCACCCCTCCACTTT. It codes for CASSFKDSYYNSPLHF.

V usage is TRBV30 and J usage is TRBJ1-1; the D gene is possibly TRBD1 (6 bases). The CDR3 is made up of 12 amino acids. The germline V and J ends were trimmed by 1 base and 8 bases, with 11 bases remaining between them. Germline values: CDR1 GTSNPN, CDR2 SVGIG (reference sequence). In DNA form, the CDR3 reads TGTGCCTGGAGTGACAGGGTTTTCGAAGCTTTCTTT. Translation: CAWSDRVFEAFF.